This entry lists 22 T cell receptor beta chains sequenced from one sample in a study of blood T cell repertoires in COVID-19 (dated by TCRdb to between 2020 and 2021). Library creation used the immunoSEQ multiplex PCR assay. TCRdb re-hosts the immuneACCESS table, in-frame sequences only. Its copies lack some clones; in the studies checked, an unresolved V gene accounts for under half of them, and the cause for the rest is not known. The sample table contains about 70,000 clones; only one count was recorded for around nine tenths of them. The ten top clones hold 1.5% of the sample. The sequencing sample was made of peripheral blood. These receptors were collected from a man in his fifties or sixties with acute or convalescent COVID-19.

The CDR3: CASSLVISGGTKNIQYF. The CDR3 region has the DNA TGTGCCAGCAGCTTGGTGATTAGCGGGGGGACCAAAAACATTCAGTACTTC. V and J are TRBV5-8 and TRBJ2-4, with 10 bases that match TRBD2. This CDR3 spans 17 amino acids. CDR1 is SGHTS, CDR2 YDEGEE, per germline. The junction had 5 bases not matched to a gene; V was cut back by 0 bases and J by 2 bases.

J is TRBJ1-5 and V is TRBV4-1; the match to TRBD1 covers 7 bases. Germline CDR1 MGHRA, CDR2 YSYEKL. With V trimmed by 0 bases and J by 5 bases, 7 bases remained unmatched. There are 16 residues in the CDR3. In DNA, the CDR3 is TGCGCCAGCAGCCAAGATCTGACAGGGCCATATCAGCCCCAGCATTTT. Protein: CASSQDLTGPYQPQHF.

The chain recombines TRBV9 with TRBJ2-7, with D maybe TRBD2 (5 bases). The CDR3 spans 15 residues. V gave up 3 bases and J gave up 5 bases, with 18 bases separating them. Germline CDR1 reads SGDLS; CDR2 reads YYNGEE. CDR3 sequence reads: CASSESGTTKDEQYF. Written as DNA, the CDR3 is TGTGCCAGCAGCGAGAGCGGAACCACAAAGGACGAGCAGTACTTC.

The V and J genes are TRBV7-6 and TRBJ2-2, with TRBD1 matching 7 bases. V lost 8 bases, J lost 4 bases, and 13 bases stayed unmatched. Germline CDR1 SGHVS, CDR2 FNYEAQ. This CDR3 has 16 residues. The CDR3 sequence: CASGKLKGGFTGELFF. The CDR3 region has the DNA TGTGCCAGCGGAAAACTAAAAGGGGGCTTCACCGGGGAGCTGTTTTTT.

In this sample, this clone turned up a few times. CDR3 sequence reads: CASSLMRQGLVTYEQYF. The CDR3 DNA follows: TGTGCCAGCAGTTTAATGCGGCAGGGTTTGGTAACCTACGAGCAGTACTTC. The chain couples TRBV27 to TRBJ2-7; the D gene is possibly TRBD1 (5 bases). Trimming stripped 2 bases from V and 2 bases from J, with 19 bases between. The CDR3 covers 17 residues. Germline CDR1 MNHEY, CDR2 SMNVEV (reference sequence).

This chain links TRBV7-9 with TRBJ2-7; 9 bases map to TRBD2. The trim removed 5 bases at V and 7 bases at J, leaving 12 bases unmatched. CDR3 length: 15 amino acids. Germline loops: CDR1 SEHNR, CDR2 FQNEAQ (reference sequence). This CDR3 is CASSLPTSGGLEQYF. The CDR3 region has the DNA TGTGCCAGCAGCCTCCCGACTAGCGGAGGCCTGGAGCAGTACTTC.

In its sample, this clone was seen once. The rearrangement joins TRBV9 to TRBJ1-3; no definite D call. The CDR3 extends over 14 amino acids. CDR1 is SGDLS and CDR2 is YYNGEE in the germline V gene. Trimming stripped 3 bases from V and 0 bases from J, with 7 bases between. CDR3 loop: CASSGGHSGNTIYF. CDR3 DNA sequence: TGTGCCAGCAGCGGCGGGCACTCTGGAAACACCATATATTTT.

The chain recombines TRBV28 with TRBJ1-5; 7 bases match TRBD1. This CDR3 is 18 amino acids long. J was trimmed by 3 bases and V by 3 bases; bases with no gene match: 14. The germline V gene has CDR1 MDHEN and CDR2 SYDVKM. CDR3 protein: CASSFPRTRGRANQPQHF. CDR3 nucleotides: TGTGCCAGCAGTTTTCCCAGGACGAGGGGGCGAGCCAATCAGCCCCAGCATTTT.

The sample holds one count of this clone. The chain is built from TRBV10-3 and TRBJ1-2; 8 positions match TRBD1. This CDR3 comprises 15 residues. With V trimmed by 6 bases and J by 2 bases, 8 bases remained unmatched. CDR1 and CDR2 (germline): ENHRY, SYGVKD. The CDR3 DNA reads TGTGCCATCAGAGCGACAGGGGTGTCAAACTATGGCTACACCTTC. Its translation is CAIRATGVSNYGYTF.

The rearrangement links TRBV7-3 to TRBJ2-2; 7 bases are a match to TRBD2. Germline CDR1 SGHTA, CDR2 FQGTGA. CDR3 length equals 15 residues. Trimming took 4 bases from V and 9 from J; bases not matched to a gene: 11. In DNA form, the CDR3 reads TGTGCCAGCAGCTCGCGAGCGGGAAGTGGCCGGGAGCTGTTTTTT. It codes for CASSSRAGSGRELFF.

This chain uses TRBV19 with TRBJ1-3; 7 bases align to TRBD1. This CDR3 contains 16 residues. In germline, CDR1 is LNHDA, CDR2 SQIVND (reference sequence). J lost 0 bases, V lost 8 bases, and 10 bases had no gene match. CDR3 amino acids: CASAARDSSSGNTIYF. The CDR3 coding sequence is TGTGCCAGTGCAGCCCGGGACAGTAGCTCTGGAAACACCATATATTTT.

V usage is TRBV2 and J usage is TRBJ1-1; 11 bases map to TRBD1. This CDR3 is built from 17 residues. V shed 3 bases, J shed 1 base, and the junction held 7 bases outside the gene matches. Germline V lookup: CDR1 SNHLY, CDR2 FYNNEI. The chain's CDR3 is CASSDTRTGGTNTEAFF. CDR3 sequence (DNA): TGTGCCAGCAGTGACACGAGGACAGGGGGCACGAACACTGAAGCTTTCTTT. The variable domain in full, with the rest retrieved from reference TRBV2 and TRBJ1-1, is EPEVTQTPSHQVTQMGQEVILRCVPISNHLYFYWYRQILGQKVEFLVSFYNNEISEKSEIFDDQFSVERPDGSNFTLKIRSTKLEDSAMYFCASSDTRTGGTNTEAFFGQGTRLTVV.

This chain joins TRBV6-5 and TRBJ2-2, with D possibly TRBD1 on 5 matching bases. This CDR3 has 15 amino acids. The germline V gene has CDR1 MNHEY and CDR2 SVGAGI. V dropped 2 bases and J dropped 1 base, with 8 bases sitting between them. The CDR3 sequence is CASSYLTENTGELFF. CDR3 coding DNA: TGTGCCAGCAGTTACCTGACAGAGAACACCGGGGAGCTGTTTTTT.

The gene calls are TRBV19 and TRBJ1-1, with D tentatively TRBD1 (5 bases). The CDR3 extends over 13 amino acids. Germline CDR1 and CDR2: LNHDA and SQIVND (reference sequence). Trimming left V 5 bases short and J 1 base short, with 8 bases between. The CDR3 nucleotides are TGTGCCAGTAGTCTCCAGGGGAACACTGAAGCTTTCTTT. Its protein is CASSLQGNTEAFF.

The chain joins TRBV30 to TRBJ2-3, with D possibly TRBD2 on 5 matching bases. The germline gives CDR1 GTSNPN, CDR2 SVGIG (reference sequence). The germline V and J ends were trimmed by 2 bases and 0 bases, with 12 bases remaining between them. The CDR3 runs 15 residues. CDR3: CAWSPLAHSTDTQYF. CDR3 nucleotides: TGTGCCTGGAGTCCCCTAGCACATAGCACAGATACGCAGTATTTT.

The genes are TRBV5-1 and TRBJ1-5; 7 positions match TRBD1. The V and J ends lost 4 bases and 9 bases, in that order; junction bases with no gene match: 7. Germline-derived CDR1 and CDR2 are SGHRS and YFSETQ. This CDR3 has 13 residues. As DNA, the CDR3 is TGCGCCAGCAGCATTACAGGGGAAGGGCCCCAGCATTTT. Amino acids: CASSITGEGPQHF.

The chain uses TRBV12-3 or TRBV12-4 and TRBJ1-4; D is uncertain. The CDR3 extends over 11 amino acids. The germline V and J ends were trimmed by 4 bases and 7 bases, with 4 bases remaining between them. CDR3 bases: TGTGCCAGCAGTTCTTCTGAAAAACTGTTTTTT. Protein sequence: CASSSSEKLFF.

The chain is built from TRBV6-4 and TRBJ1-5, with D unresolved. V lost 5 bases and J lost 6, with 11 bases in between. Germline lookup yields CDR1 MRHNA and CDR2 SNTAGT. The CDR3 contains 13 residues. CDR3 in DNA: TGTGCCAGCAGTCCACAGAGTAGTCAGCCCCAGCATTTT. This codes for CASSPQSSQPQHF.

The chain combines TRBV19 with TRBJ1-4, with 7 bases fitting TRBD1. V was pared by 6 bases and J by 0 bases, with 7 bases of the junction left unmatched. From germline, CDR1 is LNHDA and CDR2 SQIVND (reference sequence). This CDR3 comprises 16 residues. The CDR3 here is CASSGRGFATNEKLFF. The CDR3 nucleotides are TGTGCCAGTAGCGGCAGGGGGTTTGCAACTAATGAAAAACTGTTTTTT.

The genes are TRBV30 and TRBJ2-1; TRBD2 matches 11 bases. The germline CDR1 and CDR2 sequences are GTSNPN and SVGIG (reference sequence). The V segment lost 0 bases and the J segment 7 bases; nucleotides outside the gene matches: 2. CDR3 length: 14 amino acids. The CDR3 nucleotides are TGTGCCTGGAGTGTAGGGACTAGCGGTAATGAGCAGTTCTTC. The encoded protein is CAWSVGTSGNEQFF.

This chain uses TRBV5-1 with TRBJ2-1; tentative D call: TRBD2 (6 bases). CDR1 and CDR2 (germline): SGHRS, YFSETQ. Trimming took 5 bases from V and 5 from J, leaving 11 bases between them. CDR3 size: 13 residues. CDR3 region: CASRQGGNNEQFF. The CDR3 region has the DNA TGCGCCAGCAGGCAGGGAGGAAACAATGAGCAGTTCTTC.

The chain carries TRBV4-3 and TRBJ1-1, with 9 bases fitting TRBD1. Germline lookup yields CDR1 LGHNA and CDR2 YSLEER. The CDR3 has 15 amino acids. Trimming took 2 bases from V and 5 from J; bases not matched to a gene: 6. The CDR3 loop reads CASSQLGQGNTEAFF. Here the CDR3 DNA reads TGCGCCAGCAGCCAACTAGGACAGGGGAATACTGAAGCTTTCTTT.